This T cell receptor beta chain was sequenced during a study of cytomegalovirus exposure and HLA in healthy donors. Trimming took off 7 bases at V and 4 bases at J, with 6 bases between the two ends. The germline gives CDR1 MNHEY, CDR2 SVGAGI. This CDR3 is built from 11 residues. With 60 Vbeta and 13 Jbeta primers, the PCR was carried out. Generated by immunoSEQ multiplex PCR, the TCRdb table keeps only in-frame clones and is missing some. The table records 130,000 to 150,000 clones, 73% of them present only once. The sequence was collected from a human donor in good health. The chain is built from TRBV6-5 and TRBJ2-3; D not certain. The specimen sequenced was PBMCs. The CDR3 sequence: CASTVADTQYF. Here the CDR3 DNA reads TGTGCCAGCACTGTCGCAGATACGCAGTATTTT.